The 4 T cell receptor beta chains reported below all come from one sample, sequenced in a study of siplizumab effects on memory and regulatory T cells. Data came from immunoSEQ multiplex PCR; TCRdb stores just in-frame clones and leaves some out. The sample lists about 68,000 clones, roughly 93% occurring once. The sequenced material came from CD8+ T cells sorted from blood. The origin of the receptors is a human donor in good health.

This clone was counted a few times. V is TRBV2 and J is TRBJ1-4; TRBD1 aligns across 7 bases. CDR1 and CDR2 from the germline V gene are SNHLY and FYNNEI. There are 18 residues in the CDR3. Trimming removed 4 bases from V and 7 bases from J; junction bases left unmatched: 18. For the CDR3, the DNA is TGTGCCAGCAGTGTGATTGAAATGAGGGGGCTAGAGCGTGAAAAACTGTTTTTT. Protein: CASSVIEMRGLEREKLFF.

V gene TRBV27 combines with J gene TRBJ1-4, with a tentative D call TRBD1 (6 bases). Trimming removed 0 bases from V and 4 bases from J, with 9 bases in between. The germline V gene has CDR1 MNHEY and CDR2 SMNVEV (reference sequence). The CDR3 sequence is 15 residues long. The CDR3 sequence is CASSLSGQFNEKLFF. The CDR3 DNA reads as TGTGCCAGCAGTTTATCCGGACAGTTTAATGAAAAACTGTTTTTT.

This clone has a single count. This chain connects TRBV6-1 to TRBJ2-7; perhaps TRBD2 as D (6 bases). Germline CDR1 is MNHNS and CDR2 is SASEGT. The CDR3 loop spans 14 amino acids. V lost 6 bases to trimming and J lost 2 bases, with 14 bases between them. The CDR3, as DNA: TGTGCCAGCAGGGCCGGGACTGCGACCTACGAGCAGTACTTC. It encodes CASRAGTATYEQYF.

This chain connects TRBV11-2 to TRBJ2-1; 11 nucleotides align to TRBD2. V shed 5 bases, J shed 9 bases, and the junction held 12 bases outside the gene matches. Germline lookup yields CDR1 SGHAT and CDR2 FQNNGV. The CDR3 loop spans 16 amino acids. CDR3 DNA sequence: TGTGCCAGCAGCGCTTATGCTAGCGGGGGGCATGGTGAGCAGTTCTTC. Its protein product is CASSAYASGGHGEQFF.